This paragraph reports one T cell receptor (beta chain). The data belong to a study of shared clonotypes between healthy human individuals. This table comes from immunoSEQ multiplex PCR, and its TCRdb copy is limited to in-frame clones, with some not included. The data hold around 480,000 clones, with roughly 79% observed a single time. Trimming shortened V by 4 bases and J by 14 bases, and 17 bases separated the two germline ends. From germline, CDR1 is SGHDT and CDR2 YYEEEE. This CDR3 spans 12 amino acids. V is TRBV5-6 and J is TRBJ2-3; D might be TRBD1 (6 bases). The sequencing input was PBMCs. This clonotype originated in a woman between 40 and 50 years old in good health. Some clones in this sample may be carry-over from other donors' samples. The CDR3 reads CASSTGTRSWYF. In DNA form, the CDR3 reads TGTGCCAGCAGCACCGGGACAAGGTCTTGGTATTTT.